These 6 T cell receptor beta chains share one sample of origin, sequenced in a study of early T cells in non-severe SARS-CoV-2 infection. From the 5' RACE reads, TCRdb called clonotypes with MiXCR, one entry per CDR3 protein. The sample has some 60,000 distinct CDR3 sequences, roughly a tenth seen once; the top ten hold around 1.3%. The sequenced material came from whole blood. Receptors originate from an adult who was a healthcare worker with PCR-confirmed SARS-CoV-2 infection or an uninfected control (not recorded which).

V is TRBV20-1 and J is TRBJ2-3, with TRBD2 matching over 12 bases. The CDR3 consists of 15 residues. The V and J ends lost 6 bases and 7 bases, in that order; junction bases with no gene match: 11. CDR1 and CDR2 (germline): DFQATT, SNEGSKA (reference sequence). The CDR3 loop reads CSAATLAGGGNTQYF. CDR3 DNA: TGCAGTGCCGCGACCCTAGCGGGGGGGGGAAATACGCAGTATTTT.

The rearrangement links TRBV6-9 to TRBJ1-6; D ambiguous. CDR3 length: 14 residues. Trimming left V 4 bases short and J 7 bases short, with 11 bases between. Looked up from germline, CDR1 is MNHGY and CDR2 is SVAAGI. In DNA, the CDR3 is TGTGCCAGCAGTTTGCCCCGTACCAATTCACCCCTCCACTTT. Amino acids: CASSLPRTNSPLHF.

The rearrangement uses TRBV25-1 and TRBJ1-5, with 8 nucleotides matching TRBD1. The junction had 2 bases not matched to a gene; V was cut back by 2 bases and J by 5 bases. The CDR3 has 14 amino acids. Germline CDR1 MGHDK, CDR2 SYGVNS. In DNA, the CDR3 is TGTGCCAGCAGTGAAGGACAGGGAGATCAGCCCCAGCATTTT. It is translated as CASSEGQGDQPQHF.

This clonotype has just a few counts. The chain uses TRBV19 and TRBJ2-3; D may correspond to TRBD1 or TRBD2 (6 bases each). Looked up from germline, CDR1 is LNHDA and CDR2 is SQIVND (reference sequence). The V end lost 7 bases, the J end lost 4 bases, and 27 bases lay between the germline ends. This CDR3 has 18 amino acids. CDR3 DNA: TGTGCCAGTACCCCCGAGTGGGGCGGAGGGACACTGGCAGATACGCAGTATTTT. Protein sequence: CASTPEWGGGTLADTQYF. The full variable domain, completed using reference TRBV19 and TRBJ2-3, is DGGITQSPKYLFRKEGQNVTLSCEQNLNHDAMYWYRQDPGQGLRLIYYSQIVNDFQKGDIAEGYSVSREKKESFPLTVTSAQKNPTAFYLCASTPEWGGGTLADTQYFGPGTRLTVL.

The rearrangement joins TRBV5-1 to TRBJ2-5; unclear D gene. The V end was cut by 6 bases, the J end by 3 bases, with 12 bases between. CDR3 size: 13 residues. Germline lookup yields CDR1 SGHRS and CDR2 YFSETQ. CDR3 residues: CASIDGNEETQYF. The CDR3 DNA sequence: TGCGCCAGCATCGATGGGAATGAAGAGACCCAGTACTTC.

V and J are TRBV7-3 and TRBJ2-2; no definite D call. Germline assignment: CDR1 SGHTA and CDR2 FQGTGA. The CDR3 runs to 14 residues. V lost 9 bases, J lost 1 base, and 12 bases lay in between. The DNA of the CDR3 is TGTGCCAGTCGTTATTCCGGGAACACCGGGGAGCTGTTTTTT. Translating it yields CASRYSGNTGELFF.